This TCR beta chain was sequenced in a study of blood T cell repertoires in COVID-19. About the research overall: T cells, B-cell-depleted T cells, or PBMCs supplied cDNA or gDNA.

Participants were aged roughly 18 to 90 years, lived in 25 or so US areas, and enrolled virtually. Recovery meant two consecutive negative NP/OP PCR tests, professional clearance, or resolved symptoms. Under the authors' procedure: By means of reference gene primer amplification, nucleated cell counts were estimated. Using immunoSEQ multiplex PCR, the repertoire was profiled, and TCRdb retains in-frame clones only, with some absent. V and J calls and clone size are those listed in that table; D and trimming were worked out from the DNA. The table records 60,000 to 70,000 clones, more than 75% of them present only once. Germline CDR1 is MNHEY and CDR2 is SVGAGI. This CDR3 region has 14 residues. Deletions cut 7 bases from V and 2 bases from J, with 14 bases between.

Sequencing input: PBMCs or T cells enriched from blood (not recorded which). The source of this sequence is a woman between 35 and 50 years old who had recovered from COVID-19. The chain joins TRBV6-5 to TRBJ1-2, with D perhaps matching TRBD1 (6 bases). The CDR3 is CASINPGQNYGYTF. In nucleotides, the CDR3 is TGTGCCAGCATTAATCCGGGACAAAACTATGGCTACACCTTC.